This TCR beta chain was observed in a study of type 1 regulatory T cells. Study-level information: T-allo10 is an in vitro-generated, Tr1-enriched CD4 T cell product specific for alloantigen.

To note about this clonotype: Its antigen is not known.

From the reads, TCRdb called clonotypes with MiXCR, one entry per CDR3 protein. Of roughly 60,000 distinct CDR3 sequences detected, 60% to 80% appear once; the ten largest clones hold 1.8%. The germline gives CDR1 SGHVS, CDR2 FQNEAQ. The length of the CDR3 is 12 residues. Trimming took off 1 base at V and 6 bases at J, with 4 bases between the two ends. The clonotype originates from a human donor in good health. The chain is built from TRBV7-8 and TRBJ2-1; unclear D gene. Input material: cultured non-Tr1 T cells, either the whole culture or a sorted T cell fraction (not recorded which). CDR3 in DNA: TGTGCCAGCAGCTTAGGACGCAATGAGCAGTTCTTC. It specifies CASSLGRNEQFF.